The rows below give T cell receptor beta chains drawn from one sample of a study of identical twins. TCRdb recomputed calls from the 5' RACE reads with MiXCR, one row per CDR3 protein. The sample holds 200,000 to 250,000 distinct CDR3 sequences, approximately 7.3% seen once. This sample was also put to use in a study of yellow fever vaccine responses in identical twins.

The sequenced sample was CD8+ T cells sorted from blood. The origin of the receptors is a woman aged 18-29 years in good health. The CDR3 runs from the conserved cysteine through the conserved F or W. A D gene is named only where the DNA matches it firmly. Some rows have no size entry. The others give once, few or many, or a class for an expanded clone.

V	length	J	D	size	CDR3	DNA
TRBV6-5	14	TRBJ2-2	TRBD2	few	CASSYGGDTGELFF	TGTGCCAGCAGTTACGGGGGGGACACCGGGGAGCTGTTTTTT
TRBV11-1	15	TRBJ1-1	.	.	CASSSPRSPGTEAFF	TGTGCCAGCAGCTCCCCAAGGTCCCCCGGCACTGAAGCTTTCTTT
TRBV7-9	12	TRBJ1-2	.	many	CASSLWGNGYTF	TGTGCCAGCAGCTTATGGGGTAATGGCTACACCTTC
TRBV12-3/TRBV12-4	13	TRBJ2-5	.	.	CASSFRLEETQYF	TGTGCCAGCAGTTTTCGTCTAGAAGAGACCCAGTACTTC
TRBV7-8	16	TRBJ2-5	.	.	CASSPNPRQGGETQYF	TGTGCCAGCAGCCCGAACCCCCGACAGGGAGGAGAGACCCAGTACTTC
TRBV29-1	14	TRBJ2-1	.	many	CSGGGYQPYNEQFF	TGCAGCGGTGGAGGCTACCAGCCCTACAATGAGCAGTTCTTC
TRBV5-1	11	TRBJ1-2	.	.	CASRAGGGYTF	TGCGCCAGCAGGGCGGGAGGGGGCTACACCTTC
TRBV28	15	TRBJ2-2	TRBD2	.	CASSLGSGISGELFF	TGTGCCAGCAGTTTAGGGAGCGGGATTTCCGGGGAGCTGTTTTTT
TRBV6-1	16	TRBJ2-1	TRBD2	.	CASHVGRGSSYNEQFF	TGTGCCAGCCATGTAGGGCGGGGGAGCTCCTACAATGAGCAGTTCTTC
TRBV14	16	TRBJ2-1	.	.	CASSQVNRGSGLEQFF	TGTGCCAGCAGCCAAGTTAATCGCGGGTCGGGGCTTGAGCAGTTCTTC
TRBV11-2	15	TRBJ2-2	TRBD2	.	CASSFGTSHTGELFF	TGTGCCAGCAGCTTCGGGACTAGCCACACCGGGGAGCTGTTTTTT
TRBV7-9	15	TRBJ2-3	TRBD2	many	CASRGLAGDPDTQYF	TGTGCCAGCAGAGGACTAGCGGGAGATCCAGATACGCAGTATTTT
TRBV3-1	14	TRBJ1-1	.	few	CASSPPLRNTEAFF	TGTGCCAGCAGCCCCCCTCTGAGGAACACTGAAGCTTTCTTT
TRBV10-2	15	TRBJ2-1	.	few	CASSERTLSASEQFF	TGCGCCAGCAGTGAGCGGACCCTGAGCGCGAGTGAGCAGTTCTTC
TRBV6-4	14	TRBJ2-3	.	many	CASSSSTDTDTQYF	TGTGCCAGCAGTTCTAGTACTGACACAGATACGCAGTATTTT
TRBV13	13	TRBJ2-1	.	.	CASSPPRVNEQFF	TGTGCCAGCAGCCCCCCACGGGTCAATGAGCAGTTCTTC
TRBV5-1	15	TRBJ2-1	.	many	CASSRSATRYNEQFF	TGCGCCAGCAGCCGGTCCGCGACAAGATACAATGAGCAGTTCTTC
TRBV24-1	15	TRBJ2-2	.	many	CATSVGGLDTGELFF	TGTGCCACCAGTGTTGGGGGATTGGACACCGGGGAGCTGTTTTTT
TRBV27	15	TRBJ2-1	.	.	CASSLQAGLNNEQFF	TGTGCCAGCAGTTTACAGGCGGGCTTGAACAATGAACAGTTCTTC
TRBV11-2	14	TRBJ2-1	TRBD2	few	CASSLGTSPHEQFF	TGTGCCAGCAGCTTGGGGACTAGCCCCCATGAGCAGTTCTTC
TRBV20-1	13	TRBJ2-7	.	few	CSAPERGSYEQYF	TGCAGTGCGCCAGAGAGGGGGAGCTACGAGCAGTACTTC
TRBV29-1	15	TRBJ2-1	TRBD2	many	CSVEEGSGGHNEQFF	TGCAGCGTTGAAGAGGGGAGCGGGGGCCACAATGAGCAGTTCTTC
TRBV12-3/TRBV12-4	14	TRBJ2-1	.	many	CASSPGHVDNEQFF	TGTGCCAGCAGCCCGGGACATGTGGACAATGAGCAGTTCTTC
TRBV4-1	17	TRBJ2-7	.	many	CASSQDRLGRDRYEQYF	TGCGCCAGCAGCCAAGATAGATTGGGCAGGGACCGTTACGAGCAGTACTTC
TRBV20-1	15	TRBJ2-2	.	few	CSARDLVLNTGELFF	TGCAGTGCTAGAGATCTAGTACTGAACACCGGGGAGCTGTTTTTT
TRBV5-6	16	TRBJ2-3	TRBD2	few	CASSFETSGGTDTQYF	TGTGCCAGCAGTTTTGAGACTAGCGGGGGAACAGATACGCAGTATTTT
TRBV27	14	TRBJ2-7	.	.	CASSLAARPYEQYF	TGTGCCAGCAGTTTGGCGGCAAGGCCCTACGAGCAGTACTTC
TRBV20-1	16	TRBJ2-1	.	many	CSARDPSTGLYNEQFF	TGCAGTGCTAGAGATCCTAGTACAGGGCTCTACAATGAGCAGTTCTTC
TRBV7-2	16	TRBJ2-1	TRBD2	.	CASSYLAGGTYNEQFF	TGTGCCAGCAGTTACTTAGCGGGAGGAACCTACAATGAGCAGTTCTTC
TRBV5-1	16	TRBJ1-2	.	.	CASSFREEEASDGYTF	TGCGCCAGCAGCTTCAGGGAGGAAGAAGCGTCGGATGGCTACACCTTC
TRBV7-9	15	TRBJ2-2	.	.	CASRHPSGLAGELFF	TGTGCCAGCAGGCATCCTTCAGGGTTAGCCGGGGAGCTGTTTTTT
TRBV19	15	TRBJ2-1	TRBD2	.	CASIRVAGGRNEQFF	TGTGCCAGTATCAGGGTGGCGGGAGGAAGGAATGAGCAGTTCTTC
TRBV11-2	15	TRBJ2-4	TRBD1	.	CASSPTGTVKNIQYF	TGTGCCAGCAGCCCGACCGGGACAGTCAAAAACATTCAGTACTTC
TRBV7-8	15	TRBJ2-7	TRBD2	.	CASSNGLAGAYEQYF	TGTGCCAGCAGCAACGGACTAGCGGGAGCCTACGAGCAGTACTTC
TRBV7-9	15	TRBJ2-1	.	few	CASSRDKVSWDEQFF	TGTGCCAGCAGCCGCGATAAAGTCAGTTGGGATGAGCAGTTCTTC
TRBV9	13	TRBJ2-1	.	few	CASSVRPADEQFF	TGTGCCAGCAGCGTTCGCCCAGCCGATGAGCAGTTCTTC
TRBV12-3/TRBV12-4	11	TRBJ2-7	TRBD1	many	CASSTTGEEYF	TGTGCCAGCAGTACAACAGGGGAAGAGTACTTC
TRBV3-1	18	TRBJ2-1	TRBD2	few	CASSQRGSGGAAYNEQFF	TGTGCCAGCAGCCAAAGAGGGAGCGGGGGGGCCGCCTACAATGAGCAGTTCTTC
TRBV5-6	16	TRBJ1-1	.	many	CASSSAGGGGNTEAFF	TGTGCCAGCAGCTCCGCGGGGGGTGGCGGCAACACTGAAGCTTTCTTT
TRBV18	15	TRBJ2-7	.	many	CASSPPGEPFHEQYF	TGTGCCAGCTCACCACCGGGAGAACCCTTCCACGAGCAGTACTTC
TRBV4-1	14	TRBJ2-2	.	few	CASSQPNTTGELFF	TGCGCCAGCAGCCAGCCCAATACCACCGGGGAGCTGTTTTTT
TRBV15	13	TRBJ2-5	.	.	CATSRVGKETQYF	TGTGCCACCAGCAGAGTTGGGAAAGAGACCCAGTACTTC
TRBV7-2	14	TRBJ1-1	TRBD1	many	CASSSGTVPEEAFF	TGTGCCAGCAGCTCCGGGACAGTCCCCGAAGAAGCTTTCTTT
TRBV2	15	TRBJ2-1	.	few	CASSERLFDYNEQFF	TGTGCCAGCAGTGAGCGGCTTTTTGACTACAATGAGCAGTTCTTC
TRBV7-8	12	TRBJ2-3	.	few	CASSYDFDTQYF	TGTGCCAGCAGCTACGACTTTGATACGCAGTATTTT
TRBV20-1	16	TRBJ2-3	.	many	CSAHVRGGEITDTQYF	TGCAGTGCTCATGTCCGGGGCGGGGAAATAACAGATACGCAGTATTTT